The TCR beta chain described here comes from a study of OX40 agonist ivuxolimab in advanced cancers. V shed 4 bases and J shed 12 bases, with 25 bases lying between them. The germline CDR1 and CDR2 sequences are MNHEY and SMNVEV (reference sequence). This CDR3 comprises 16 residues. Libraries were prepared by immunoSEQ multiplex PCR; TCRdb keeps only in-frame clonotypes and omits some of them. The data show about 64,000 clones, around 91% seen once. V gene TRBV27 combines with J gene TRBJ2-1; maybe TRBD2 (6 bases). This TCR derives from an adult with an advanced solid tumor such as melanoma, head and neck, liver or kidney cancer. Sample: CD4+ or CD8+ T cells sorted from blood, taken in a trial of the OX40 agonist ivuxolimab. CDR3 in amino acids: CASSSAGPPKPGGQFF. The CDR3, as DNA: TGTGCCAGCAGTTCCGCCGGGCCTCCCAAACCCGGGGGGCAGTTCTTC.